This TCR beta chain was sequenced for a study of blood T cells in healthy people across ages (dated by TCRdb to the mid-2010s). For context, the study as a whole: In model experiments, roughly one uniquely barcoded TCR beta cDNA molecule per two T cells was captured by template switching. Four age groups were formed from the donors: young (average approximately 15 years), middle-aged (approximately 40), aged (more than 55) and long-lived (about 80). Using deep sequencing normalized with unique cDNA molecular identifiers, the study measured how TCR beta repertoire diversity changes with age. Donors of different ages were randomly distributed across sequencing lanes to avoid experimental bias. Two additional independent replicas of 1 million unique cDNA reads from the same blood draw were analyzed for two donors (one aged 18 to 29 and one aged 80 or older).

The CDR3, from cysteine to phenylalanine, totals 14 residues. Only CDR3 DNA is held: 42 bases, read in frame from base 1. The V and J ends are trimmed by 6 bases and 2 bases, leaving 12 bases between them. From the germline V gene, CDR1 is MNHEY and CDR2 is SVGAGI. The library was produced with 5' RACE. For sequencing, an Illumina HiSeq 2500 was employed. A second roughly 6 to 12 cycle PCR used a sample-barcoded 5' primer and a J-beta primer mix. A template-switch 5' adaptor carrying 12 random nucleotides introduced a unique molecular identifier onto each TCR beta cDNA molecule. Each sample yielded at least 3 million CDR3-containing paired-end reads. First-strand cDNA was synthesized from all RNA with the Mint cDNA synthesis kit, primed by a TRBC-specific oligonucleotide. After uracil-DNA glycosylase treatment, a first 18-cycle PCR used universal primers M1SS and BC2_uni_R on all cDNA. Per the source publication's procedure: For normalization, 1 million high-quality reads, each with a distinct molecular identifier, were randomly selected from each sample. Instead of being binned into consensus sequences, reads with shared molecular identifiers were discarded. CDR3 identification, clonotype clustering and error correction used MiTCR with a Q25 quality threshold and the strictest error-elimination algorithm. A nonparametric unseen species model with Euler transformation was used to estimate a lower bound on total TCR beta diversity. TCRdb ran its own pipeline on the public reads, namely fastp trimming at Q25 and MiXCR clone calling, and kept in-frame beta chains. Every CDR3 protein is listed once, alongside the most common genes and DNA of its rows. The V and J calls, along with clone size, are taken from TCRdb and not from the paper's own processing. The sample table lists 1.5 million to 2 million distinct CDR3 sequences, approximately 28% of them with a count of one. Together, the top ten hold approximately 7.7% of the sample.

The donors were 40 or so Caucasian individuals from Russia, aged roughly 6 to 100 years, who were systemically healthy. Approximately 9 milliliters of peripheral blood were collected from each donor into EDTA-treated Vacutainer tubes. PBMCs were isolated by Ficoll-Paque density-gradient centrifugation, with at least 6 million obtained per sample. Trizol reagent was used to extract total RNA from the PBMCs, yielding at least 5 micrograms per sample. The percentages of naive CD45RAhigh/CD27high T cells were determined by flow cytometry on a PBMC aliquot from every donor. The study at large found these results: Conclusive comparison of naive and antigen-experienced compartments was prevented by the profiling of bulk unsorted PBMCs. As age increased, observed TCR beta diversity per million T cells dropped in a roughly linear way, and a significant reduction was already evident by age 40. Estimates of total diversity based on one million sequenced T cells were considered lower bounds and underestimates. Observed TCR beta diversity correlated strongly with the percentage of naive T cells measured by flow cytometry. Compared with the aged group, the long-lived group had more naive CD4+ T cells, fewer expanded clones and increased TCR diversity, a pattern suggesting age selection. Because donor CMV infection status was unknown, age-related changes in expanded clonotypes were potentially confounded.

In this sample, this clonotype turned up a few times. The antigen this receptor binds is unknown. No base quality information exists; no much larger clone differs at one position. This TCR derives from a woman younger than 45 in good health. Sequences were obtained from blood. The chain joins TRBV6-5 to TRBJ2-3; the D gene lacks a confident call. The sequenced DNA is TGTGCCAGCAGCAGTGTGGGATTCACAGATACGCAGTATTTT. Its translation reads: CASSSVGFTDTQYF.